The source of this TCR beta chain is a study of Tregs in tolerant kidney transplant recipients. This table comes from immunoSEQ multiplex PCR, and its TCRdb copy is limited to in-frame clones, with some not included. This table holds roughly 50,000 clones. Regarding the study as a whole: The most relevant donor-specific Treg TCRbeta repertoire apparently came from expansion with activated donor B cells. Few patients were studied, so findings need validation in larger groups.

Trimming removed 6 bases from V and 3 bases from J, with 14 bases in between. The CDR3 runs 14 residues. CDR1 SEHNR and CDR2 FQNEAQ come from the germline V gene (reference sequence). Unstimulated regulatory T cells (CD4+CD25+CD127-), CD4+CD25- non-regulatory cells, CD4 and CD8 cells were FACS-sorted from thawed PBMCs. With respect to this clone: The antigen is not known. The read ends 3 residues before the CDR3 terminus; that terminus is restored from the germline J gene.

Here the sequenced sample was CD4+ T cells from blood, taken before the transplant. The receptor was isolated from a human donor who received a combined kidney and bone marrow transplant. This sequence joins TRBV7-9 and TRBJ1-2; D is possibly TRBD1 (5 bases). The part of the CDR3 DNA that was read is TGTGCCAGCAGTTTTTTTAGGGGTGACTATGGC. Residues: CASSFFRGDYG. The full-length CDR3 reads as CASSFFRGDYGYTF.